This TCR beta chain was sequenced during a study of cytomegalovirus exposure and HLA in healthy donors (TCRdb year 2017). Notes on the research overall: An earlier analysis of several hundred of the donors reported approximately 300 Gb of sequence data and some 120 million unique TCR beta sequences from 190 million or so T cells. About 300 gigabases of sequencing data and tens of millions of unique TCR sequences were included in an early release covering under 650 HLA-typed donors. Of the approximately 400 genotyped donors, less than 85% were placed in the genetic ancestry cluster associated with self-reported Caucasian donors. The study was designed to test whether signatures of past pathogen exposure could be identified by cataloging public T cell receptors. The T cell repertoires of some 700 subjects were profiled by immunosequencing and related to cytomegalovirus serostatus. Along with the approximately 700-subject first cohort, a separate validation cohort of over a hundred different subjects was used. To predict cytomegalovirus infection status, the study combined high-throughput TCR immunosequencing, statistical association of individual TCRs with disease status, and machine learning. A later analysis re-examined previously published TCR beta repertoires from more than 650 donors and added high-resolution HLA genotyping to investigate patterns of TCR occurrence. Rather than using new phenotypic data, the later analysis identified candidate immune exposures from TCR beta sequences and from how often those sequences occurred across donors. An earlier analysis of 450 to 750 of the donors used high-throughput TCR beta sequencing to judge whether each TCR beta V gene segment behaved as functional or pseudogenic. Donor age, sex, ethnicity and CMV serostatus were compiled together with the repertoire data. In a later genetic analysis, genome-wide SNP genotypes for about 65% of the 666 donors were used, and that subset was treated as a discovery cohort. All discovery cohort repertoires had been generated on a single sequencing platform. HLA typing covered class I and class II loci at four-digit resolution. Typing coverage differed by locus: A, B, C, DRB1 and DQB1 were typed in roughly 620-630 donors, DQA1 in 522, DPA1 in over 600, and DPB1 in roughly 470. Because of strong linkage in the cohort, roughly five DR-DQ haplotypes were treated as single units for association and clustering. Across some 400 genotyped donors of the cohort, an average of roughly 230,000 unique TCR beta nucleotide sequences per donor were sequenced, and approximately 19% of those sequences were non-productive.

The cohort consisted of 650 to 850 healthy bone marrow donors. Cohort members were all nominally healthy when sampled, although unrecorded immune exposures were likely present. The donor was CMV seronegative and belonged to the group of 352 seronegative cohort members. A peripheral blood sample was provided by each donor, and peripheral blood mononuclear cells were used for TCR beta sequencing. The Qiagen DNeasy Blood Extraction Kit was used to extract genomic DNA from the blood cell samples. Library generation was performed with the immunoSEQ multiplex PCR assay. The multiplex PCR relied on a mix of 60 forward primers for TCR Vbeta segments and 13 reverse primers for TCR Jbeta segments. Amplification of the CDR3 region of rearranged TCR beta genes was performed with a multiplex PCR assay on genomic DNA. On the Illumina HiSeq System, the amplified TCR beta libraries were sequenced as 87-base-pair reads. The study's own analysis went as follows. In a later analysis, roughly 80 million unique TCR beta chains were counted across the 690 or so repertoires, and some 10 million of these chains were shared by at least two donors. Raw reads were error-corrected and collapsed into unique sequences by a nearest-neighbor algorithm in which closely related sequences were merged to remove PCR and sequencing errors. Alignment of CDR3 sequences to IMGT reference sequences was used to assign V, D and J gene segments. For a sequence to be retained, at least a six-nucleotide match to both a V gene segment and a J gene segment was required. Rearrangements were classified as productive when the CDR3 lacked stop codons and remained in frame with V and J, and all other rearrangements were classified as non-productive. CDR3 was defined by IMGT convention, running from the second conserved V-encoded cysteine to the conserved J-encoded phenylalanine. Sequences without an unambiguous match to a single V gene segment were excluded from the earlier analysis of a few hundred of the donors. An earlier analysis of a few hundred of the donors classified V segments as functional when productive rearrangements were above 56.7% and as segregating when the standard deviation between donors was above 5%. A statistical classification framework was built for diagnosing cytomegalovirus status from the catalog of TCR beta chain sequences. A later analysis assigned V and J genes by comparing TCR nucleotide sequences with IMGT/GENE-DB human TR gene sequences. A later analysis assigned CDR3 sequences and most-parsimonious VDJ recombination scenarios with the TCRdist pipeline. In a later analysis, every TCR beta chain was defined by the combination of its CDR3 amino acid sequence and its V-gene family, and reads without a unique V-gene family were dropped. To address suspected cross-contamination and a sequencing artifact, a later analysis removed roughly 580 highly shared, low-generation-probability nucleotide sequences. For each public chain, a later analysis derived a clonal expansion index from normalized ranks of inferred template counts within each repertoire. In a later analysis, generation probabilities were computed with a VDJ recombination model fitted to out-of-frame rearrangements, and the resulting probabilities were checked against IGoR. Hypergeometric tests were used in a later analysis to score TCR-TCR, TCR-HLA and TCR-CMV co-occurrence, with a repertoire-size bias correction applied to the TCR pairs. False discovery rates were estimated in a later analysis by permuting HLA or CMV assignments 20 times. In a later analysis, co-occurring TCRs were grouped using DBSCAN, with TCRdist sequence similarity added in when clustering inside HLA-allele-positive subsets. Repertoires with fewer than 30,000 or more than 120,000 public chains were left out of co-occurrence clustering, as were roughly five repertoires with anomalous nucleotide sharing. Held by TCRdb, this immuneACCESS table contains in-frame sequences only and omits some clones. Under half of the omission traces to an unresolved V gene where checked; the cause of the rest is unknown. The D gene and trimming were derived from the DNA, and the V and J assignments and clone size from that table. The sample table contains 250,000 to 350,000 clones; only one count was recorded for 80% of them. The top ten constitute around 0.33% of the sample.

Findings and caveats that apply to the study as a whole: Some IMGT-functional V segments, including TRBV6-2 and TRBV6-3, could not be told apart with the 87-base-pair reads, so those segments were excluded. While some public TCRs were present in many individuals, most TCR sequences turned up only very rarely across donors. Immune exposure information for the cohort was limited to CMV serostatus. The authors suggested that the approach could potentially be generalized to other disease states and immunological phenotypes. A later analysis found that HLA-associated TCR beta chains were more clonally expanded and had lower generation probabilities than equally common non-associated chains. A few of the identified cytomegalovirus-associated TCR beta chains were confirmed in vitro to be specific for cytomegalovirus antigens. A further reported finding was that TCR beta sequences accurately predicted the HLA-A and HLA-B alleles for most subjects in the first cohort. A later analysis found that most CMV-associated TCR beta chains appeared HLA-restricted, with HLA associations seemingly driven largely by CMV exposure. The sequencing pipeline was judged likely to have produced a cluster of highly shared sequence variants as a technical artifact. An earlier analysis of approximately 500 of the donors showed that most TCR beta V segments appeared in productive rearrangements either about 90% or about 30% of the time, which broadly matched IMGT annotations. Several of the top co-occurrence clusters appeared to be linked to parvovirus B19, influenza, CMV and Epstein-Barr virus, according to a later analysis. In a later analysis, around 15,000 TCR beta sequences were associated with specific HLA alleles at a false discovery rate of 0.05. Linkage disequilibrium might explain the correlated functional status among segregating V segments, but an unknown experimental factor could not be excluded. When HLA alleles, especially DR and DQ, strongly co-occurred, TCR associations were difficult to assign to individual alleles. The classifier was reported to diagnose cytomegalovirus status with high specificity and sensitivity in both the original cohort and the validation cohort. In this cohort, only TCR beta chains were sequenced, and detectable features were limited by the absence of alpha or paired-chain data. The study gave a list of under 200 TCR beta chains associated with cytomegalovirus. Because some donors lacked HLA typing at each locus, the association tests relied only on the typed subset. Because counts were too low, about 18 rarely observed V segments, including chromosome 9 orphons, were excluded from the earlier analysis of some 540 of the donors. A later genetic analysis reported fewer N-insertions in productive TCRs among donors in an Asian-associated ancestry cluster than the approximately 700-donor mean. In a later genetic analysis, a missense DCLRE1C variant was associated with V-gene and J-gene trimming of TCR beta chains, and the association was replicated in an independent cohort. Sequencing depth was assumed to be roughly uniform across donors in the presence/absence analyses, though that assumption may not hold. A later analysis found that TCR association rates varied across HLA loci, with DRB1 alleles showing the most associated TCRs and HLA-C alleles the fewest.

Reading the germline V gene gives CDR1 MDHEN and CDR2 SYDVKM. From the cysteine through the phenylalanine, the CDR3 covers 13 amino acids. Only the CDR3 portion is preserved as DNA: 39 bases, with reading frame beginning at the first base. V is shortened by 5 bases, J by 8 bases, and the region joining them spans 16 bases. Regarding this clone: Its target antigen remains unknown. No qualities accompany the bases; no much larger clone lies one base away.

Sequencing used PBMCs. This receptor chain uses TRBV28 and TRBJ2-7; the D gene is not confidently resolved. This receptor was taken from a girl aged 2-15 years in good health and CMV-seronegative. The DNA sequence is given as TGTGCCAGCAGTCCCGAGGAAATGTTTAAGCAGTACTTC. This translates into CASSPEEMFKQYF. With the rest looked up from the reference TRBV28 and TRBJ2-7 genes rather than sequenced, the full variable domain is DVKVTQSSRYLVKRTGEKVFLECVQDMDHENMFWYRQDPGLGLRLIYFSYDVKMKEKGDIPEGYSVSREKKERFSLILESASTNQTSMYLCASSPEEMFKQYFGPGTRLTVT.